This T cell receptor (beta chain) came from a study of response to subunit inactivated influenza vaccine. Study-level results: The authors proposed limited new T cell recruitment per seasonal influenza vaccination.

Trimming removed 7 bases from V and 9 bases from J, with 13 bases in between. CDR3 length: 12 residues. This clonotype was seen at least ten times. No antigen is known for it. TCRdb analysed the RT-PCR reads with MiXCR anew, one entry per CDR3 protein. The sample has about 800,000 distinct CDR3 sequences; over 20% are singletons. The TCR comes from a man aged 45 to 65 who received an inactivated influenza vaccine. The V and J genes are TRBV12-3 or TRBV12-4 and TRBJ2-1, with D hard to call. The sequences come from PBMCs from blood, collected 4 to 6 days after vaccination. The CDR3, as DNA: TGTGCCAGCAAATTAGGCCCCCGTGAGCAGTTCTTC. It specifies CASKLGPREQFF.